This TCR beta chain was found in a study of T cells in localized non-small cell lung cancer. V was trimmed by 5 bases and J by 2 bases, leaving 10 bases between them. This CDR3 contains 15 residues. Per germline, CDR1 SGHDN and CDR2 FVKESK. TCRdb's copy holds only in-frame clones and misses some; the assay was immunoSEQ multiplex PCR. This table holds around 83,000 clones, around three quarters found once. This TCR was sampled from a man aged 40 to 70 with stage II squamous cell lung carcinoma. The J gene is TRBJ2-6, the V gene TRBV14; TRBD1 might be the D (6 bases). The source material was PBMCs, sampled before any cancer treatment. The DNA of the CDR3 is TGTGCCAGCAGCGCTCAGGGGACTGGGGCCAACGTCCTGACTTTC. It specifies CASSAQGTGANVLTF.